This T cell receptor (beta chain) was identified in a study of shared clonotypes between healthy human individuals. This CDR3 region has 15 residues. The junction had 4 bases not matched to a gene; V was cut back by 3 bases and J by 3 bases. Germline-derived CDR1 and CDR2 are SGDLS and YYNGEE. The assay was immunoSEQ multiplex PCR, and TCRdb's table has in-frame clones only and misses some. In the table there are around 350,000 clones, less than 85% of which are singletons. The TCR was taken from a man aged 30-40 years in good health. The rearrangement uses TRBV9 and TRBJ2-5, with TRBD2 matching 11 bases. The sequencing sample was made of memory CD4+ T cells sorted from blood. Subset specified: CD45RA-negative fraction. CDR3 nucleotides: TGTGCCAGCAGCGCCGGGACTAGCGGAGAAGAGACCCAGTACTTC. This encodes CASSAGTSGEETQYF.